This record covers a single T cell receptor beta chain. This clone was found a few times. Its antigen specificity is not known. No much larger clone exists at a distance of one base, and base qualities are not known. This sample stems from a study of shared clonotypes between healthy human individuals (dated by TCRdb to the early 2020s). In terms of the full investigation: A couple of women and a few men aged 18 to 49 years were included in the cohort. Each donor's leukapheresis produced roughly between roughly 0.94 and 9.5 billion PBMCs. Libraries were prepared and TCR repertoires were sequenced by different laboratories using diverse techniques, in order to increase sequencing depth and limit assay-specific biases. To estimate repertoire size and how much clonotypes are shared between individuals, the study performed deep sequencing of blood TCR repertoires from a handful of healthy adults. What the research found in general, with its limitations: Because the study included a small number of donors, the genetic and exposure-history diversity represented was limited. Only blood was sampled, and tissue TCR repertoires likely differ from those in blood. Based on pairwise subsampling, the degree of clonotype sharing among donors was expected to be affected by sequencing depth.

TCR CDR3 regions were amplified from genomic DNA by multiplex PCR using the deep immunoSEQ assay. For each cell subset, the extracted genomic DNA was distributed evenly across all wells of several immunoSEQ 96-well plates, and each plate served as one replicate. For unsorted PBMC, roughly 300 ng of genomic DNA, equivalent to about 30,000 T cell genomes, went into each replicate PCR. Ten immunoSEQ deep assay plates were used to sequence unsorted PBMC genomic DNA. Purified libraries were quantified with a Qubit 3.0 fluorometer, sized on a Bioanalyzer 2100, and re-quantified with the KAPA Library Quantification kit. Each immunoSEQ 96-well plate was sequenced on its own single-read 150-cycle Illumina NextSeq 550 flow cell. On the study's bioinformatics: The immunoSEQ output contained only junctional sequences without quality scores, so filtering could not match that applied to full-length reads. Sequences were annotated with PyIR, a Python wrapper for IgBLAST v1.9, and V/J genes and CDR3 were assigned using IMGT germline references. Any read was removed if the V/J assignment was weak (E-value above 1e-6), the CDR3 was missing, or the read contained stop codons, out-of-frame junctions, or ambiguous translated residues. V3J clonotypes were defined by identical inferred V gene, J gene, and CDR3 amino acid sequence. Percentage overlap between repertoires was computed as shared unique clonotypes divided by the size of the smaller repertoire. RTK rarefaction, the Chao1 estimator, and Recon v2.1 estimates of unobserved clonotypes were used to assess repertoire richness. Drawn from immuneACCESS, this table holds only the in-frame rearrangements with V and J called that TCRdb kept. Clones are partly lost; checked studies trace under half to an unresolved V gene and leave the rest unexplained. Clone size and V and J calls were adopted from that table, with D and trimming inferred from the DNA. In this sample the table shows fewer than 600,000 clones, just over 75% of which occur a single time. 9.5% to 15% of the sample is taken by the ten largest.

The donors were healthy, HIV-negative adults who had no recently reported acute infections or vaccinations. All donors were Caucasian adults living in Nashville, Tennessee, USA. For unsorted samples, tens of millions of PBMCs were counted, and genomic DNA was extracted using the QIAamp DNA Blood Mini kit. Blood was collected by leukapheresis, and PBMCs were isolated by Ficoll-Histopaque density gradient centrifugation and then cryopreserved in liquid nitrogen vapor phase. V is shortened by 6 bases, J by 5 bases, and the region joining them spans 10 bases. The germline V gene supplies CDR1 LGHNA and CDR2 YNFKEQ. There are 13 amino acids in the CDR3, from cysteine to phenylalanine inclusive. Only the CDR3 DNA is retained, 39 bases long and in frame from the first base.

Recombination linked TRBV4-2 to TRBJ1-4; possibly the D gene is TRBD1, per 6 matching bases. This clonotype was sampled from a woman in her 40s in good health. Some clones in this sample may be carry-over from other donors' samples. The sample comprised PBMCs. The nucleotides are TGTGCCAGCAGACAGGGCTGGAATGAAAAACTGTTTTTT. This encodes CASRQGWNEKLFF.